This TCR beta chain was identified in a study of memory CD4+ T cells and cytomegalovirus serostatus. The wider study: Of the healthy Belgian adults, several were CMV seropositive and about 24 seronegative.

The sort gate was single viable CD3+CD4+CD8-CD45RO+ cells for memory CD4+ T cells. CMV serostatus came from serum IgG against pp150, pp28, p38, p52. Positive selection with CD4 microbeads enriched total CD4+ T cells. The CDR3 has 15 residues. CDR1 SGHKS and CDR2 YYEKEE come from the germline V gene (reference sequence). Trimming pared 4 bases from V and 6 bases from J, leaving 17 bases between. Clones were sequenced by immunoSEQ multiplex PCR, and TCRdb holds only the in-frame ones, with some missing. In the table there are 50,000 or so clones, over 75% of which are singletons. Sequencing input: memory CD4+ T cells from blood. The source is an adult in good health and CMV-seronegative. The rearrangement joins TRBV5-5 to TRBJ1-5, with D possibly matching TRBD1 (5 bases). The CDR3 nucleotides are TGTGCCAGCAGCCGAGGAGGGGACCGCACTCAGCCCCAGCATTTT. Translated, it gives CASSRGGDRTQPQHF.